This note documents a single TCR beta chain sequence. Its specificity is unknown. The V and J ends lost 7 bases and 2 bases respectively, with 8 bases between them. Germline CDR1 reads MNHEY; CDR2 reads SMNVEV (reference sequence). This CDR3 has 12 amino acids. This entry is derived from a study of T cells and Merkel cell carcinoma outcomes. General study findings and limits: Reportedly, T-cell repertoire with density predicts Merkel cell carcinoma outcomes.

Libraries were prepared by immunoSEQ multiplex PCR; TCRdb keeps only in-frame clonotypes and omits some of them. The sample has 12,000 or so clones, nearly 97% seen once. This rearrangement joins TRBV27 to TRBJ1-1; D is unresolved. The sample consisted of tumor tissue from Merkel cell carcinoma. This clonotype was obtained from a human donor with Merkel cell carcinoma. The CDR3 DNA follows: TGTGCCAGCAATGGTTATAACACTGAAGCTTTCTTT. It encodes CASNGYNTEAFF.